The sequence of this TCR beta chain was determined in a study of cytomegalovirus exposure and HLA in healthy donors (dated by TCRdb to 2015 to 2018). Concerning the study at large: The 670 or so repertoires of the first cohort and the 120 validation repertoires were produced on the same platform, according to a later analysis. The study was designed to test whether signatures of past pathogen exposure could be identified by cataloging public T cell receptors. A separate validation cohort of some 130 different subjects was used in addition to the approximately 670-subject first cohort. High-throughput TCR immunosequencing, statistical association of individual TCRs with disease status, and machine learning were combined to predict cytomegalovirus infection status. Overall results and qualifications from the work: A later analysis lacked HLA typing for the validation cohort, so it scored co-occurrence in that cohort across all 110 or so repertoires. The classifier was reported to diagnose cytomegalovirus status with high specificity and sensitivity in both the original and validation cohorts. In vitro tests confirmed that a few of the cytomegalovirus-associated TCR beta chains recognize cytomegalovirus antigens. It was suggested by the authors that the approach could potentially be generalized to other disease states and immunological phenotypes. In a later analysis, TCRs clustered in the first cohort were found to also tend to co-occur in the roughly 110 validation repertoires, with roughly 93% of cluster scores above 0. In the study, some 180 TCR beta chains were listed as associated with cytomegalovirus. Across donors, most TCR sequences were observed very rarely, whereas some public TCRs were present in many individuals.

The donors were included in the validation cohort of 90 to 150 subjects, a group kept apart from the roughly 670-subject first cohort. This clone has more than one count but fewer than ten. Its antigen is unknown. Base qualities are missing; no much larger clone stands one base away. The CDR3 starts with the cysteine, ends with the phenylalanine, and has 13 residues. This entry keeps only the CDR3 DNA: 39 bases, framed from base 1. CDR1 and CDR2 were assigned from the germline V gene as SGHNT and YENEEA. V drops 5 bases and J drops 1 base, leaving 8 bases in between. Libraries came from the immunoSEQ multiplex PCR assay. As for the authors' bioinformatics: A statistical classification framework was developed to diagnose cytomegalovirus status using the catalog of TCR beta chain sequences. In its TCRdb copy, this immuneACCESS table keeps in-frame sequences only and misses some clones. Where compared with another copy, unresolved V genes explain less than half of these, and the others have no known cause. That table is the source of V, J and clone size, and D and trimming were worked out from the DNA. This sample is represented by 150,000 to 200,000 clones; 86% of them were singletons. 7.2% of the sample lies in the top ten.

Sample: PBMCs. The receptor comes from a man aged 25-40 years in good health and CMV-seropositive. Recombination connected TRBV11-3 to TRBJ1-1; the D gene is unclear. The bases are TGTGCCAGCAGCCGACGGAGGAACACTGAAGCTTTCTTT. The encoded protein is CASSRRRNTEAFF.